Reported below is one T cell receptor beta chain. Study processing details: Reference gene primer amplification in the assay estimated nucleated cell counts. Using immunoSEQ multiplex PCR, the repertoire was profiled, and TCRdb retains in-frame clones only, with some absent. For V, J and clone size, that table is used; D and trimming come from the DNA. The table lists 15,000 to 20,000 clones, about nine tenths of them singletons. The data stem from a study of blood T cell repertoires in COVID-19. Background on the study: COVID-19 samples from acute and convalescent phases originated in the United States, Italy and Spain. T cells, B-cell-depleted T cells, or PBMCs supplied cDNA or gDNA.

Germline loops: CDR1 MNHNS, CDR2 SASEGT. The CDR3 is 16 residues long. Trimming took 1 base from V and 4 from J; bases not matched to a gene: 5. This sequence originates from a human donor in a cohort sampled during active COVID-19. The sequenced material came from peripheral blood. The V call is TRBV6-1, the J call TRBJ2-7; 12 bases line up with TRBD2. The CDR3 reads CASSEGLAGDRYEQYF. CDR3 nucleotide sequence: TGTGCCAGCAGTGAAGGACTAGCGGGGGACCGTTACGAGCAGTACTTC.